The 19 T cell receptor beta chains below come from one sample, sequenced in a study of T cells in Graves' hyperthyroidism and ophthalmopathy. Amplification of TCR beta CDR3 regions used RNA as the template. The HTBI primer set served for first-round RT-PCR of the TCR CDR3. TCRdb reprocessed the multiplex PCR reads via MiXCR and lists one record per CDR3 protein. The repertoire has 600,000 to 700,000 distinct CDR3 sequences, 14% to 15% of them found once; the top ten carry around 4%. Sequenced input: blood. The source is a woman aged 40 to 50 with Graves' ophthalmopathy.

In its sample, this clonotype was seen many times. The V and J genes are TRBV6-5 and TRBJ2-7; 10 bases agree with TRBD1. Germline-derived CDR1 and CDR2 are MNHEY and SVGAGI. CDR3 length: 14 residues. J lost 4 bases, V lost 2 bases, and 2 bases had no gene match. CDR3 coding DNA: TGTGCCAGCAGTTACGACAGGGGGCAATACGAGCAGTACTTC. Translated, it gives CASSYDRGQYEQYF.

In this sample, this clonotype turned up many times. The chain is built from TRBV6-1 and TRBJ1-5, with D unclear. V was shortened by 6 bases and J by 5 bases, with 8 bases between the two germline ends. Germline-derived CDR1 and CDR2 are MNHNS and SASEGT. CDR3 length: 12 amino acids. The DNA of the CDR3 is TGTGCCAGCAGGGAGAAGGATCAGCCCCAGCATTTT. Its protein is CASREKDQPQHF.

This chain links TRBV19 with TRBJ1-3; D gene uncertain. The CDR3 runs to 13 residues. From germline, CDR1 is LNHDA and CDR2 SQIVND (reference sequence). Trimming stripped 7 bases from V and 3 bases from J, with 10 bases between. DNA for the CDR3: TGTGCCAGTAAGGAGACGCTTGGAAACACCATATATTTT. Protein product: CASKETLGNTIYF.

V gene TRBV19 combines with J gene TRBJ1-5; perhaps TRBD1 as D (6 bases). Germline loops: CDR1 LNHDA, CDR2 SQIVND (reference sequence). This CDR3 is 16 amino acids long. Trimming left V 4 bases short and J 9 bases short, with 22 bases between. CDR3 nucleotide sequence: TGTGCCAGTAGTACGCCGGGACAAGGTAAGGATCGGCCCCAGCATTTT. Its protein product is CASSTPGQGKDRPQHF.

This clonotype showed up many times. The chain links TRBV13 to TRBJ2-5; D gene unclear. This CDR3 is built from 15 residues. Per germline, CDR1 PRHDT and CDR2 FYEKMQ (reference sequence). Trimming removed 4 bases at V and 2 bases at J, with 14 bases between. CDR3: CASSSIEAVQETQYF. In DNA, the CDR3 is TGTGCCAGCAGCTCGATCGAGGCAGTACAAGAGACCCAGTACTTC. Full variable domain (outside the CDR3, taken from reference TRBV13 and TRBJ2-5): AAGVIQSPRHLIKEKRETATLKCYPIPRHDTVYWYQQGPGQDPQFLISFYEKMQSDKGSIPDRFSAQQFSDYHSELNMSSLELGDSALYFCASSSIEAVQETQYFGPGTRLLVL.

This clonotype was picked up many times. The chain couples TRBV2 to TRBJ2-4, with TRBD2 identical over 9 bases. V shed 3 bases, J shed 8 bases, and the junction held 8 bases outside the gene matches. This CDR3 is 15 amino acids long. Germline V gene data show CDR1 as SNHLY and CDR2 as FYNNEI. CDR3 coding DNA: TGTGCCAGCAGTGAGCTCGCGGGAGGGAATGACATTCAGTACTTC. It translates to CASSELAGGNDIQYF. Variable domain in full (rest from reference TRBV2 and TRBJ2-4): EPEVTQTPSHQVTQMGQEVILRCVPISNHLYFYWYRQILGQKVEFLVSFYNNEISEKSEIFDDQFSVERPDGSNFTLKIRSTKLEDSAMYFCASSELAGGNDIQYFGAGTRLSVL.

At least ten counts were recorded for this clonotype. V usage is TRBV5-6 and J usage is TRBJ1-5; D perhaps matches TRBD1 (6 bases). Trimming took 0 bases from V and 6 from J, leaving 13 bases between them. Per the germline V gene, CDR1 is SGHDT and CDR2 is YYEEEE. This CDR3 spans 15 amino acids. The chain's CDR3 is CASSLEGTGSQPQHF. The CDR3, as DNA: TGTGCCAGCAGCTTGGAGGGAACAGGGAGTCAGCCCCAGCATTTT.

This clonotype was seen ten or more times. The rearrangement links TRBV27 to TRBJ2-7; a possible D gene is TRBD1 (5 bases). V shed 3 bases and J shed 3 bases, with 12 bases lying between them. The CDR3 loop spans 14 amino acids. The V gene's germline CDR1 is MNHEY and CDR2 SMNVEV (reference sequence). CDR3 DNA: TGTGCCAGCAGTTTTGCCAGGGATTACTACGAGCAGTACTTC. It codes for CASSFARDYYEQYF.

There are a few counts of this clonotype. The chain employs TRBV30 and TRBJ2-3; D tentatively reads TRBD1 or TRBD2 (6 bases each). Trimming removed 8 bases from V and 0 bases from J, with 15 bases in between. The CDR3 length is 14 residues. The V gene's germline CDR1 is GTSNPN and CDR2 SVGIG (reference sequence). The CDR3 nucleotides are TGTGCCCGGGGGCGAGGCGGGAGCACAGATACGCAGTATTTT. Its translation is CARGRGGSTDTQYF.

This clonotype was recorded many times. This chain connects TRBV6-2 or TRBV6-3 to TRBJ2-7; D gene unclear. Trimming stripped 2 bases from V and 3 bases from J, with 8 bases between. The CDR3 has 13 amino acids. CDR1 is MNHEY, CDR2 SVGEGT, per germline. The CDR3 DNA sequence: TGTGCCAGCAGTTACGATTGGAACTACGAGCAGTACTTC. It codes for CASSYDWNYEQYF.

V gene TRBV2 combines with J gene TRBJ2-2, with 13 bases matching TRBD2. V shed 6 bases and J 5 bases; nucleotides not matched to a gene: 3. This CDR3 spans 15 amino acids. Per the germline V gene, CDR1 is SNHLY and CDR2 is FYNNEI. CDR3 sequence: CASRGLAGLTGELFF. CDR3 bases: TGTGCCAGCAGGGGACTAGCGGGATTGACCGGGGAGCTGTTTTTT.

The sample holds a few counts of this clonotype. The rearrangement links TRBV19 to TRBJ2-2; D remains ambiguous. Germline CDR1 and CDR2: LNHDA and SQIVND (reference sequence). The ends were cut back, 6 bases at V and 8 bases at J, with 25 bases in the middle. There are 17 residues in the CDR3. The CDR3 spells CASRSIVADYKPGELFF. CDR3 bases: TGTGCCAGTAGGAGTATAGTTGCAGATTACAAACCTGGGGAGCTGTTTTTT.

The chain combines TRBV30 with TRBJ2-7; 11 positions match TRBD2. This CDR3 is built from 15 residues. Germline-derived CDR1 and CDR2 are GTSNPN and SVGIG (reference sequence). The V gene end was trimmed by 0 bases and the J gene end by 2 bases; junction bases not matched to a gene: 3. The CDR3 reads CAWSVFSGGAYEQYF. The CDR3 nucleotides are TGTGCCTGGAGTGTTTTTAGCGGGGGGGCCTACGAGCAGTACTTC.

The rearrangement uses TRBV20-1 and TRBJ2-5, with 10 bases aligning to TRBD2. The CDR3 runs 13 residues. With 8 bases clipped from V and 5 bases from J, the junction kept 8 bases outside the gene matches. CDR1 is DFQATT and CDR2 is SNEGSKA in the germline V gene (reference sequence). The CDR3 region has the DNA TGCAGTCCCACTAGCGGGGTCGGGGAGACCCAGTACTTC. Its protein product is CSPTSGVGETQYF.

This clonotype was counted ten times or more. The chain combines TRBV19 with TRBJ2-5; unclear D gene. This CDR3 is 14 amino acids long. The V end lost 3 bases, the J end lost 3 bases, and 11 bases lay between the germline ends. The germline V gene encodes CDR1 LNHDA and CDR2 SQIVND (reference sequence). CDR3 protein: CASSIPGREETQYF. Written as DNA, the CDR3 is TGTGCCAGTAGTATCCCGGGCCGGGAAGAGACCCAGTACTTC.

This clonotype was found many times. V gene TRBV10-3 combines with J gene TRBJ2-7; D is possibly TRBD1 or TRBD2 (5 bases each). The CDR3 runs to 14 residues. Per the germline V gene, CDR1 is ENHRY and CDR2 is SYGVKD. Trimming left V 4 bases short and J 3 bases short, with 13 bases between. This CDR3 is CAISGGTGFYEQYF. The CDR3 region has the DNA TGTGCCATCAGTGGGGGGACGGGGTTCTACGAGCAGTACTTC.

This clonotype was detected ten times or more. The chain couples TRBV28 to TRBJ2-7, with a weak D call TRBD1 (6 bases). The CDR3 has 13 residues. The germline V and J ends were trimmed by 6 bases and 7 bases, with 16 bases remaining between them. Germline V gives CDR1 MDHEN, CDR2 SYDVKM. The CDR3 coding sequence is TGTGCCAGCAGCCACGGGCAGGGGATTGAGCAGTACTTC. Protein sequence: CASSHGQGIEQYF.

A note on this clonotype: It may be a read error: a sequence one base away is much more abundant. V gene TRBV6-2 or TRBV6-3 combines with J gene TRBJ2-7, with a weak D call TRBD2 (5 bases). V was shortened by 4 bases and J by 5 bases, with 18 bases between the two germline ends. Germline V gene sequence: CDR1 MNHEY, CDR2 SVGEGT. The CDR3 has 15 amino acids. The CDR3 is CASSSNDSAGDEQYF. For the CDR3, the DNA is TGTGCCAGCAGTTCCAATGACTCCGCCGGGGACGAGCAGTACTTC.

This clonotype occurred many times. The chain joins TRBV20-1 to TRBJ2-5; D call uncertain. The V and J ends lost 6 bases and 5 bases respectively, with 7 bases between them. CDR3 length: 10 residues. Germline V gives CDR1 DFQATT, CDR2 SNEGSKA (reference sequence). The CDR3 region is CSALLETQYF. CDR3 DNA: TGCAGTGCGCTACTCGAGACCCAGTACTTC.